This T cell receptor beta chain was sequenced in a study of shared clonotypes between healthy human individuals. Study-wide results and caveats: Naive CD4 clonotypes were shared across a handful of donors at roughly 5%.

The method was immunoSEQ multiplex PCR; TCRdb's version includes in-frame clones alone and lacks a portion of them. The sample has 1,400,000 or so clones, 97% to 99% seen once. The germline CDR1 and CDR2 sequences are MGHRA and YSYEKL. Trimming shortened V by 0 bases and J by 1 base, and 10 bases separated the two germline ends. The CDR3 totals 16 residues. Concerning this clone: The antigen remains unidentified.

Healthy adults negative for HIV, lacking recent acute infections or vaccinations, served as donors. The chain uses TRBV4-1 and TRBJ2-4; the D is unclear. The sequencing input was naive CD4+ T cells sorted from blood. Subset denoted: CD45RA+ positively selected. This clonotype was sampled from a man aged 25 to 40 in good health. For the CDR3, the DNA is TGCGCCAGCAGCCAAGAAGAGAATAGGGCCAAAAACATTCAGTACTTC. Its protein product is CASSQEENRAKNIQYF.